This TCR beta chain is from a study of blood T cell repertoires in COVID-19. Study overall: Specimens from acute and convalescent COVID-19 originated in the United States, Italy and Spain. T cells, B-cell-depleted T cells, or PBMCs supplied cDNA or gDNA.

Trimming stripped 1 base from V and 2 bases from J, with 18 bases between. This CDR3 has 17 residues. Looked up from germline, CDR1 is SGHTA and CDR2 is FQGTGA. In the original processing: Amplification with reference gene primers provided the estimates of nucleated cell counts. Generated by immunoSEQ multiplex PCR, the TCRdb table keeps only in-frame clones and is missing some. The V and J calls and the clone size are those of that table, but D and trimming were determined from the DNA. The data contain about 190,000 clones, about three quarters of them singletons. The clonotype comes from a woman older than 75 with active or convalescent COVID-19. Sequenced: peripheral blood. The chain has TRBV7-3 and TRBJ2-7; tentatively, D is TRBD1 (6 bases). The CDR3 here is CASSLRSGAGETYEQYF. The CDR3 region has the DNA TGTGCCAGCAGCTTAAGGTCTGGGGCAGGGGAGACCTACGAGCAGTACTTC.